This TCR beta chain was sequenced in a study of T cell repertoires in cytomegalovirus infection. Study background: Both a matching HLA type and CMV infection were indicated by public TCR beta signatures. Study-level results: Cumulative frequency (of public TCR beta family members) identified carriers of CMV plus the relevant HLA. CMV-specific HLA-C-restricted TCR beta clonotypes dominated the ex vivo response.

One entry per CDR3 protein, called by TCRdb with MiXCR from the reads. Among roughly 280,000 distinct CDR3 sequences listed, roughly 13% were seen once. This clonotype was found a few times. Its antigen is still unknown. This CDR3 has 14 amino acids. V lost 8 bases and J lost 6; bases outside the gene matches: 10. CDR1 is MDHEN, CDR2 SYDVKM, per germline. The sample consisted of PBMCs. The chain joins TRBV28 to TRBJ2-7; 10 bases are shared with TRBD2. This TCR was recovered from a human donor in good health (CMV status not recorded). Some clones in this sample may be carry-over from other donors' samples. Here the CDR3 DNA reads TGTGCCAGCCTATCGCCTAGCGGGAGATCCGAGCAGTACTTC. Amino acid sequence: CASLSPSGRSEQYF. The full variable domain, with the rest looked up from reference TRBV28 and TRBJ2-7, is DVKVTQSSRYLVKRTGEKVFLECVQDMDHENMFWYRQDPGLGLRLIYFSYDVKMKEKGDIPEGYSVSREKKERFSLILESASTNQTSMYLCASLSPSGRSEQYFGPGTRLTVT.